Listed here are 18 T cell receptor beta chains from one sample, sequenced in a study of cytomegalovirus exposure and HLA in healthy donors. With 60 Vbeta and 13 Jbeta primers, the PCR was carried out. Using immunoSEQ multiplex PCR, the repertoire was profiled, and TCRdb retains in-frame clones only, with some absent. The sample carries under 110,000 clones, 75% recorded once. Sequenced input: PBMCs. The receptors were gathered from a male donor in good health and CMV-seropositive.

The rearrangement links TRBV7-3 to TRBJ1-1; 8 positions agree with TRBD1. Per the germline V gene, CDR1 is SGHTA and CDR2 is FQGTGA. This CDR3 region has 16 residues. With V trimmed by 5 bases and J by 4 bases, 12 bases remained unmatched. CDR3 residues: CASSRDPTGGLTEAFF. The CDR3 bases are TGTGCCAGCAGCCGAGACCCAACAGGGGGTCTCACTGAAGCTTTCTTT.

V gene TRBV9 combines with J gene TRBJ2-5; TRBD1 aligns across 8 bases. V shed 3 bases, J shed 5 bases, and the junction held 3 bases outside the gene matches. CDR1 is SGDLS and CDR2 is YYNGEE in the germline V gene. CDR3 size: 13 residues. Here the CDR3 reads CASSAGQAETQYF. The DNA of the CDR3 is TGTGCCAGCAGCGCGGGACAGGCGGAGACCCAGTACTTC.

CDR3 region: CASSSGLVADEQYF. The CDR3 DNA follows: TGTGCCAGCAGCTCGGGACTAGTCGCAGACGAGCAGTACTTC. The V gene is TRBV6-5, the J gene TRBJ2-7, with TRBD2 matching over 8 bases. Germline CDR1 reads MNHEY; CDR2 reads SVGAGI. The CDR3 consists of 14 residues. Trimming took 6 bases from V and 5 from J; bases not matched to a gene: 9.

CDR3 loop: CASVDNGEKLFF. The CDR3 coding sequence is TGTGCCAGCGTCGACAATGGTGAAAAACTGTTTTTT. The chain joins TRBV25-1 to TRBJ1-4; D unclear. Trimming shortened V by 8 bases and J by 7 bases, and 11 bases separated the two germline ends. Germline CDR1 and CDR2: MGHDK and SYGVNS. CDR3 size: 12 residues.

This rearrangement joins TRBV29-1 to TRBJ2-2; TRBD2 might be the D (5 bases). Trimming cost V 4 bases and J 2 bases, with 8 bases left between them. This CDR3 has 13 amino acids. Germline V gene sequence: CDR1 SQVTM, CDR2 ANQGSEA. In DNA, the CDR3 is TGCAGCGTTGTGGCGGGTAACACCGGGGAGCTGTTTTTT. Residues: CSVVAGNTGELFF.

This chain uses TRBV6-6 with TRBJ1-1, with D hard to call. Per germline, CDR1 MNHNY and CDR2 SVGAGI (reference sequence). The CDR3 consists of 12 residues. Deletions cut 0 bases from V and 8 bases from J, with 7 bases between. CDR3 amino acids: CASSYSPEEAFF. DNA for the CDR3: TGTGCCAGCAGTTACTCACCAGAAGAAGCTTTCTTT.

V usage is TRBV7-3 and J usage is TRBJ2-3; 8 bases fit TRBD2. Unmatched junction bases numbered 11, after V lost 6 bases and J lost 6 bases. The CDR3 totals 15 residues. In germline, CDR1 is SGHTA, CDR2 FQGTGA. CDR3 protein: CASSRASGGFDTQYF. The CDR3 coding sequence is TGTGCCAGCAGTCGAGCCAGCGGGGGATTCGATACGCAGTATTTT.

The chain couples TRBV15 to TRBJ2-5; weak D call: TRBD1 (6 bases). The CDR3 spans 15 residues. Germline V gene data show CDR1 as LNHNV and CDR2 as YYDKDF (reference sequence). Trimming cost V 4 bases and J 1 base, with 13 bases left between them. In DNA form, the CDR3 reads TGTGCCACCAGCAAAGGGGGTGGGGGCCAAGAGACCCAGTACTTC. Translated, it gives CATSKGGGGQETQYF. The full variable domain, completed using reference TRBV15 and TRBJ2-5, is DAMVIQNPRYQVTQFGKPVTLSCSQTLNHNVMYWYQQKSSQAPKLLFHYYDKDFNNEADTPDNFQSRRPNTSFCFLDIRSPGLGDTAMYLCATSKGGGGQETQYFGPGTRLLVL.

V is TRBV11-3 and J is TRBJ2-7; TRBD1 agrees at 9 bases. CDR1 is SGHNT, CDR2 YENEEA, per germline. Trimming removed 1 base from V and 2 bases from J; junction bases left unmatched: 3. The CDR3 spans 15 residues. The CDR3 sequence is CASSLVGTGPYEQYF. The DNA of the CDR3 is TGTGCCAGCAGCTTAGTCGGGACAGGGCCCTACGAGCAGTACTTC.

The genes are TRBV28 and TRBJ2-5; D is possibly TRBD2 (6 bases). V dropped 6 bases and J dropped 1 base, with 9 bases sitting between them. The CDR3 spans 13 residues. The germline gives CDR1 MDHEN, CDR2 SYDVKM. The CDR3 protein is CASSSSVQETQYF. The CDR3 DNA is TGTGCCAGCAGCTCTAGCGTCCAAGAGACCCAGTACTTC.

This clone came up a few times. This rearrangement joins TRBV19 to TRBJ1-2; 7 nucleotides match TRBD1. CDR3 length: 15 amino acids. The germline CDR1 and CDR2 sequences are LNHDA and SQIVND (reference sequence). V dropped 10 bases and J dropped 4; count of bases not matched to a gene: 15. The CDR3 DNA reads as TGTGCCACCTGCCCCGGGACAGCCTCCCTCTATGGCTACACCTTC. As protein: CATCPGTASLYGYTF.

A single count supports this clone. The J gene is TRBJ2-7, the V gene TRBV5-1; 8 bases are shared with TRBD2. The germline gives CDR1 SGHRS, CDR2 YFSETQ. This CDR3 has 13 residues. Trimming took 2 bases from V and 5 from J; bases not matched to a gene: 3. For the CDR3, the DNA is TGCGCCAGCAGCTTTGCGGGAGGCGACGAGCAGTACTTC. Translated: CASSFAGGDEQYF. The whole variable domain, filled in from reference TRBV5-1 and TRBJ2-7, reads KAGVTQTPRYLIKTRGQQVTLSCSPISGHRSVSWYQQTPGQGLQFLFEYFSETQRNKGNFPGRFSGRQFSNSRSEMNVSTLELGDSALYLCASSFAGGDEQYFGPGTRLTVT.

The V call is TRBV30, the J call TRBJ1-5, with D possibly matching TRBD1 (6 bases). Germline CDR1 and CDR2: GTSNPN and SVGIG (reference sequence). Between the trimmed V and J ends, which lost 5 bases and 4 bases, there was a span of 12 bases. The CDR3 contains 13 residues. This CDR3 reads CAWGGQRNQPQHF. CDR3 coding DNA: TGTGCCTGGGGCGGACAGCGAAATCAGCCCCAGCATTTT.

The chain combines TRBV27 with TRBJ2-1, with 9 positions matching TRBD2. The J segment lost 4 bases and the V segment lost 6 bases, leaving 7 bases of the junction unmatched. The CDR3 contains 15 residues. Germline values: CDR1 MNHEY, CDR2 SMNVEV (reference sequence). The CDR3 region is CASRTGTSPYNEQFF. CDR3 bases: TGTGCCAGCAGAACCGGGACTAGCCCGTACAATGAGCAGTTCTTC.

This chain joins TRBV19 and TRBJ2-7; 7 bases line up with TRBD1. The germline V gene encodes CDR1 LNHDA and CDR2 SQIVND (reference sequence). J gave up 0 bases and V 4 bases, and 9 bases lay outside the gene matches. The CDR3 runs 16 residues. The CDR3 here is CASSRGSGTASYEQYF. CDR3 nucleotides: TGTGCCAGTAGTAGGGGGTCCGGGACAGCCTCCTACGAGCAGTACTTC.

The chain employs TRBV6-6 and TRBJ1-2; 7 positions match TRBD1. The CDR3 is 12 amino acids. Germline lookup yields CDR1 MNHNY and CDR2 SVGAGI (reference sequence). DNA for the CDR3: TGTGGATTAGGGGGCGTGTTCTATGGCTACACCTTC. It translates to CGLGGVFYGYTF.

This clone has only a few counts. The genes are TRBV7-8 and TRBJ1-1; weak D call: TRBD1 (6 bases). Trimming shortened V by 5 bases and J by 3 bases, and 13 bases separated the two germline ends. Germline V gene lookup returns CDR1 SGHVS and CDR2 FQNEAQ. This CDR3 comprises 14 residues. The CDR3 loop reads CASSLSGGHTEAFF. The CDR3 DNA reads TGTGCCAGCAGCCTTTCCGGGGGGCACACTGAAGCTTTCTTT.

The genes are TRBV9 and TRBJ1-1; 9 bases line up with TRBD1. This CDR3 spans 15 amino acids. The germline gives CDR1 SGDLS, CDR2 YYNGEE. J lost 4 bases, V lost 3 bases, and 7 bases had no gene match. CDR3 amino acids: CASSDRTGVGTEAFF. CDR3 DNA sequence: TGTGCCAGCAGCGACCGGACAGGGGTCGGCACTGAAGCTTTCTTT.